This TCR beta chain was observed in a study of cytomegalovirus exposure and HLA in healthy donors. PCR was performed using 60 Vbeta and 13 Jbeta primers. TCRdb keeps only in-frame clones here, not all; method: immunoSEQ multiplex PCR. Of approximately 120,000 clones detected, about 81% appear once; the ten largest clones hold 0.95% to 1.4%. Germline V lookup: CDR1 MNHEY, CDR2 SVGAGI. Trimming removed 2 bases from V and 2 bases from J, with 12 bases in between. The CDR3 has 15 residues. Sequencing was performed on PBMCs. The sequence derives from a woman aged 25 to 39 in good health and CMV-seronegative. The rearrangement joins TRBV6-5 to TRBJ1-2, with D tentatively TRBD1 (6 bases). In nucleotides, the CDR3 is TGTGCCAGCAGTTACAAATTCCAGGGGAACTATGGCTACACCTTC. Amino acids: CASSYKFQGNYGYTF.